The 17 T cell receptor beta chains listed next were all sequenced from one sample in a study of shared clonotypes between healthy human individuals (dated by TCRdb to 2018 to 2020). Receptor amplification or capture employed the immunoSEQ multiplex PCR assay. What TCRdb holds here is the immuneACCESS table cut down to in-frame rearrangements. Part of the clones is not present; checked against another copy, under half of the missing clones reflect an unresolved V gene, and the others are unexplained. This sample comprises about 1 million clones, about 75% of them detected only once. 1.5% of the sample belongs to the ten largest clones. The material sequenced was memory CD4+ T cells sorted from blood. The cell subset or site label, read with the paper, signifies: CD45RA-negative fraction. These receptors were taken from a young man in good health.

V is TRBV7-3 and J is TRBJ2-1; D ambiguous. Germline V gene sequence: CDR1 SGHTA, CDR2 FQGTGA. CDR3 size: 14 residues. V was cut by 2 bases and J by 2 bases, with 7 bases left in between. The CDR3 coding sequence is TGTGCCAGCAGCTTATCGGGCCCCTACAATGAGCAGTTCTTC. Translating gives CASSLSGPYNEQFF.

The V call is TRBV5-1, the J call TRBJ1-3, with unresolved D. The length of the CDR3 is 13 residues. The germline gives CDR1 SGHRS, CDR2 YFSETQ. V shed 5 bases and J shed 8 bases, with 14 bases lying between them. The CDR3 bases are TGCGCCAGCAGGTCCACGGCCAGCGACACCATATATTTT. Its protein product is CASRSTASDTIYF.

The genes are TRBV19 and TRBJ2-5; TRBD2 agrees at 9 bases. CDR1 LNHDA and CDR2 SQIVND come from the germline V gene (reference sequence). The CDR3 covers 16 residues. Unmatched junction bases numbered 8, after V lost 2 bases and J lost 4 bases. CDR3 protein: CASSIIGAGGRETQYF. The CDR3 DNA reads TGTGCCAGTAGTATAATCGGGGCGGGGGGGCGAGAGACCCAGTACTTC.

The chain carries TRBV11-3 and TRBJ2-5, with TRBD1 matching 11 bases. V lost 5 bases, J lost 4 bases, and 9 bases stayed unmatched. The CDR3 runs 16 residues. CDR1 and CDR2 from the germline V gene are SGHNT and YENEEA. CDR3 loop: CASSNSRTGGPETQYF. CDR3 DNA: TGTGCCAGCAGCAATTCCAGGACAGGGGGCCCAGAGACCCAGTACTTC.

The CDR3 protein is CATSISRDFNTEAFF. The CDR3 coding sequence is TGTGCCACCAGCATAAGCAGGGATTTCAACACTGAAGCTTTCTTT. The genes are TRBV15 and TRBJ1-1, with D possibly TRBD1 on 5 matching bases. The CDR3 consists of 15 residues. Germline V gives CDR1 LNHNV, CDR2 YYDKDF (reference sequence). Trimming removed 4 bases at V and 2 bases at J, with 14 bases between.

This clone was seen once. Other DNA sequences of this sample code for an identical CDR3. This chain joins TRBV5-1 and TRBJ2-1; 8 bases map to TRBD2. From germline, CDR1 is SGHRS and CDR2 YFSETQ. There are 15 residues in the CDR3. Trimming removed 0 bases from V and 3 bases from J; junction bases left unmatched: 2. The CDR3 spells CASSLVAGGYNEQFF. In DNA form, the CDR3 reads TGCGCCAGCAGCTTGGTTGCGGGGGGCTACAATGAGCAGTTCTTC.

This clone showed up just a few times. This chain joins TRBV19 and TRBJ2-3, with 13 bases lining up with TRBD2. Germline-derived CDR1 and CDR2 are LNHDA and SQIVND (reference sequence). The CDR3 loop spans 14 amino acids. V trimming: 6 bases; J trimming: 6 bases; junction bases outside the gene matches: 3. The CDR3 DNA follows: TGTGCCAGTAGACTAGCGGGGGGGCCGGATACGCAGTATTTT. Its protein product is CASRLAGGPDTQYF.

The chain is built from TRBV30 and TRBJ1-1; TRBD1 matches 7 bases. The CDR3 runs 13 residues. Looked up from germline, CDR1 is GTSNPN and CDR2 is SVGIG (reference sequence). With V trimmed by 4 bases and J by 5 bases, 7 bases remained unmatched. This CDR3 reads CAWTPDRDTEAFF. The CDR3 region has the DNA TGTGCCTGGACTCCCGACAGGGATACTGAAGCTTTCTTT.

The V and J genes are TRBV6-4 and TRBJ1-2; 8 bases fit TRBD1. This CDR3 region has 15 residues. The trim removed 2 bases at V and 9 bases at J, leaving 11 bases unmatched. CDR1 is MRHNA and CDR2 is SNTAGT in the germline V gene. The CDR3 reads CASSDNFGQGGSYTF. The CDR3 DNA sequence: TGTGCCAGCAGTGACAATTTCGGACAGGGCGGAAGCTACACCTTC.

The chain joins TRBV20-1 to TRBJ2-1, with a weak D call TRBD2 (5 bases). V was cut by 7 bases and J by 4 bases, with 8 bases left in between. Germline V lookup: CDR1 DFQATT, CDR2 SNEGSKA (reference sequence). The CDR3 covers 11 residues. CDR3 protein: CSVGLYNEQFF. Written as DNA, the CDR3 is TGCAGTGTCGGACTTTACAATGAGCAGTTCTTC.

This clone has only one observation. This rearrangement joins TRBV13 to TRBJ2-6, with TRBD1 matching over 7 bases. The CDR3 length is 17 residues. After removal of 3 bases from V and 0 bases from J, the junction contained 5 bases not matched to a gene. Germline V lookup: CDR1 PRHDT, CDR2 FYEKMQ (reference sequence). CDR3 sequence: CASSFRDRGSGANVLTF. The CDR3 DNA reads as TGTGCCAGCAGCTTCCGGGACAGAGGCTCTGGGGCCAACGTCCTGACTTTC. Drawing the rest from reference TRBV13 and TRBJ2-6, the complete variable domain is AAGVIQSPRHLIKEKRETATLKCYPIPRHDTVYWYQQGPGQDPQFLISFYEKMQSDKGSIPDRFSAQQFSDYHSELNMSSLELGDSALYFCASSFRDRGSGANVLTFGAGSRLTVL.

The chain couples TRBV29-1 to TRBJ1-1, with 9 bases fitting TRBD1. Germline trimming cut 6 bases from V and 1 base from J; bases unmatched to any gene: 3. Germline values: CDR1 SQVTM, CDR2 ANQGSEA. The CDR3 sequence is 13 residues long. For the CDR3, the DNA is TGCAGCGTATTGACAGGGGGGAACACTGAAGCTTTCTTT. Translated, it gives CSVLTGGNTEAFF.

V gene TRBV11-3 combines with J gene TRBJ2-1; no firm D call. The CDR3 has 12 residues. V gave up 3 bases and J gave up 6 bases, with 6 bases separating them. Germline V gene data show CDR1 as SGHNT and CDR2 as YENEEA. The CDR3 loop reads CASSLGSNEQFF. In DNA, the CDR3 is TGTGCCAGCAGCTTGGGAAGCAATGAGCAGTTCTTC.

The chain couples TRBV6-6 to TRBJ1-4, with TRBD1 matching over 8 bases. The CDR3 length is 12 residues. The V gene's germline CDR1 is MNHNY and CDR2 SVGAGI (reference sequence). The ends lost 10 bases at V and 4 bases at J; junction bases unmatched: 2. In nucleotides, the CDR3 is TGTGCCACCGACAGGGGTAATGAAAAACTGTTTTTT. Its protein product is CATDRGNEKLFF.

This clone came up many times. The chain employs TRBV15 and TRBJ2-7; no definite D call. The V end lost 0 bases, the J end lost 0 bases, and 15 bases lay between the germline ends. The CDR3 spans 17 residues. Germline values: CDR1 LNHNV, CDR2 YYDKDF (reference sequence). The CDR3 bases are TGTGCCACCAGCAGAGACCTTGATCCCAGGAGCTCCTACGAGCAGTACTTC. Residues: CATSRDLDPRSSYEQYF.

The chain uses TRBV9 and TRBJ2-5; TRBD1 or TRBD2 may be the D gene (5 bases each). CDR3 length equals 13 residues. Trimming left V 0 bases short and J 11 bases short, with 14 bases between. CDR1 SGDLS and CDR2 YYNGEE come from the germline V gene. CDR3 protein: CASSVESRGEQYF. Written as DNA, the CDR3 is TGTGCCAGCAGCGTAGAATCGAGAGGGGAGCAGTACTTC.

V and J are TRBV6-1 and TRBJ1-3, with a tentative D call TRBD1 (5 bases). V was trimmed by 6 bases and J by 4 bases, leaving 16 bases between them. There are 15 residues in the CDR3. In germline, CDR1 is MNHNS, CDR2 SASEGT. CDR3 in amino acids: CASRSLMGPGNTIYF. CDR3 DNA sequence: TGTGCCAGCAGGAGCCTTATGGGGCCGGGAAACACCATATATTTT.